The 21 T cell receptor beta chains given below trace back to one sample, sequenced in a study of T cell changes during pregnancy in multiple sclerosis. TCRdb's table, derived via immunoSEQ multiplex PCR, lists solely in-frame clones and lacks some. The repertoire holds tens of thousands of clones, more than 90% seen once, with roughly 5% in the top ten. This specimen was CD8+ T cells from peripheral blood mononuclear cells, taken before pregnancy. These TCRs come from a female donor with multiple sclerosis, enrolled in a pregnancy study.

J is TRBJ2-3 and V is TRBV2, with 12 nucleotides matching TRBD2. Germline V gives CDR1 SNHLY, CDR2 FYNNEI. Trimming cost V 5 bases and J 3 bases; bases outside gene matches: 0. The CDR3 has 14 residues. DNA of the CDR3: TGTGCCAGCAGTACTAGCGGGGGGACAGATACGCAGTATTTT. Translating gives CASSTSGGTDTQYF.

The chain employs TRBV10-1 and TRBJ1-1; TRBD1 matches 8 bases. Germline V gives CDR1 WNHNN, CDR2 SYGVQD (reference sequence). The CDR3 runs 13 residues. V shed 5 bases, J shed 6 bases, and the junction held 5 bases outside the gene matches. In nucleotides, the CDR3 is TGCGCCAGCAGTACGGACAGGGCGGCTGAAGCTTTCTTT. Encoded protein: CASSTDRAAEAFF.

This clone was recorded only once. The chain has TRBV7-9 and TRBJ1-4; TRBD1 matches at 7 bases. This CDR3 comprises 13 residues. CDR1 and CDR2 (germline): SEHNR, FQNEAQ (reference sequence). With V trimmed by 5 bases and J by 7 bases, 4 bases remained unmatched. The CDR3 here is CASSEGQVEKLFF. The DNA of the CDR3 is TGTGCCAGCAGCGAAGGACAGGTTGAAAAACTGTTTTTT.

The CDR3 DNA is TGTGCCAGCAGCGTAGCTTACCGGGGGAACACCATATATTTT. It encodes CASSVAYRGNTIYF. V usage is TRBV9 and J usage is TRBJ1-3, with D maybe TRBD1 (5 bases). The V and J ends lost 0 bases and 7 bases respectively, with 11 bases between them. CDR3 length equals 14 residues. Germline CDR1 reads SGDLS; CDR2 reads YYNGEE.

The table lists this clone with a count of one. This chain links TRBV4-3 with TRBJ1-1; TRBD1 is a possible D gene (5 bases). CDR1 and CDR2 from the germline V gene are LGHNA and YSLEER. This CDR3 region has 14 residues. V lost 6 bases and J lost 3, with 14 bases in between. CDR3 sequence: CASSLGGGDTEAFF. In nucleotides, the CDR3 is TGCGCCAGCAGTCTCGGGGGAGGGGACACTGAAGCTTTCTTT.

The gene calls are TRBV27 and TRBJ2-7, with D perhaps matching TRBD2 (6 bases). This CDR3 is 12 amino acids long. The V end was cut by 4 bases, the J end by 3 bases, with 7 bases between. CDR1 MNHEY and CDR2 SMNVEV come from the germline V gene (reference sequence). CDR3 residues: CASSSGGYEQYF. DNA of the CDR3: TGTGCCAGCAGTTCCGGGGGCTACGAGCAGTACTTC.

The chain carries TRBV6-1 and TRBJ2-2; 7 positions match TRBD1. This CDR3 spans 16 amino acids. The V segment lost 1 base and the J segment 4 bases; nucleotides outside the gene matches: 6. CDR1 is MNHNS, CDR2 SASEGT, per germline. In DNA form, the CDR3 reads TGTGCCAGCAGTGAAGAGGGGGCTGTTGGCACCGGGGAGCTGTTTTTT. Translated, it gives CASSEEGAVGTGELFF.

The rearrangement links TRBV5-1 to TRBJ2-7; 7 bases align to TRBD2. CDR1 and CDR2 (germline): SGHRS, YFSETQ. CDR3 length equals 14 residues. J gave up 1 base and V 6 bases, and 7 bases lay outside the gene matches. The CDR3 loop is CASTVAGFSYEQYF. CDR3 nucleotide sequence: TGCGCCAGCACCGTAGCGGGTTTTTCCTACGAGCAGTACTTC.

The chain uses TRBV5-5 and TRBJ2-7; D is unclear. The CDR3 is 14 amino acids. Germline V gene data show CDR1 as SGHKS and CDR2 as YYEKEE (reference sequence). V lost 0 bases to trimming and J lost 0 bases, with 7 bases between them. CDR3 loop: CASSLDATSYEQYF. In DNA form, the CDR3 reads TGTGCCAGCAGCTTGGACGCTACCTCCTACGAGCAGTACTTC.

The gene calls are TRBV6-5 and TRBJ1-3; 8 bases are a match to TRBD1. Trimming removed 5 bases from V and 0 bases from J; junction bases left unmatched: 3. Germline-derived CDR1 and CDR2 are MNHEY and SVGAGI. CDR3 size: 15 residues. CDR3 loop: CASSPDRDSGNTIYF. The CDR3 region has the DNA TGTGCCAGCAGTCCGGACAGGGACTCTGGAAACACCATATATTTT.

The chain is built from TRBV7-9 and TRBJ1-4; 9 bases fit TRBD1. With 4 bases clipped from V and 8 bases from J, the junction kept 11 bases outside the gene matches. The CDR3 sequence is 16 residues long. Germline V gene sequence: CDR1 SEHNR, CDR2 FQNEAQ (reference sequence). The CDR3 sequence is CASSSNFGTGREKLFF. The CDR3 nucleotides are TGTGCCAGCAGCTCGAACTTTGGGACAGGGAGGGAAAAACTGTTTTTT.

This chain links TRBV6-1 with TRBJ2-1; 9 nucleotides line up with TRBD2. CDR3 length: 16 residues. The V segment lost 1 base and the J segment 2 bases; nucleotides outside the gene matches: 3. The V gene's germline CDR1 is MNHNS and CDR2 SASEGT. The CDR3 protein is CASSEDAGGPYNEQFF. CDR3 DNA: TGTGCCAGCAGTGAAGACGCGGGAGGGCCCTACAATGAGCAGTTCTTC.

The genes are TRBV4-1 and TRBJ1-2, with D perhaps matching TRBD1 (6 bases). CDR3 size: 16 residues. CDR1 is MGHRA, CDR2 YSYEKL, per germline. The V end lost 5 bases, the J end lost 4 bases, and 20 bases lay between the germline ends. The DNA for the CDR3 is TGCGCCAGCAGCTACCGGGGGGGACAAAATCTCTATGGCTACACCTTC. This translates into CASSYRGGQNLYGYTF.

This clone was picked up a small number of times. The J gene is TRBJ1-1, the V gene TRBV4-3; D gene unclear. The germline gives CDR1 LGHNA, CDR2 YSLEER. The length of the CDR3 is 12 residues. The V gene lost 1 base and the J gene lost 8 bases, with 8 bases spanning the gap. The CDR3 DNA follows: TGCGCCAGCAGCCAAGGGGAGACCGAAGCTTTCTTT. This sequence encodes CASSQGETEAFF.

The CDR3 nucleotides are TGCGCCAGCAGCCAAGACAGTTCCTACGAGCAGTACTTC. It specifies CASSQDSSYEQYF. The chain links TRBV4-3 to TRBJ2-7; D is ambiguous. The length of the CDR3 is 13 residues. Germline V gives CDR1 LGHNA, CDR2 YSLEER. V lost 0 bases to trimming and J lost 1 base, with 4 bases between them.

The chain links TRBV5-4 to TRBJ2-7, with 11 bases aligning to TRBD2. Germline V gene sequence: CDR1 SGHNT, CDR2 YYREEE (reference sequence). CDR3 length: 17 residues. Trimming cost V 4 bases and J 0 bases; bases outside gene matches: 9. The CDR3 coding sequence is TGTGCCAGCAGCCCGGGACTAGCGGATTCGTTCTCCTACGAGCAGTACTTC. This translates into CASSPGLADSFSYEQYF.

The chain joins TRBV6-5 to TRBJ2-3; tentative D call: TRBD1 (7 bases). The germline gives CDR1 MNHEY, CDR2 SVGAGI. The ends were cut back, 0 bases at V and 0 bases at J, with 10 bases in the middle. CDR3 length equals 16 residues. The CDR3 DNA reads TGTGCCAGCAGTTACTCGCCAGGGGGGAGCACAGATACGCAGTATTTT. Translated: CASSYSPGGSTDTQYF.

The chain combines TRBV4-3 with TRBJ2-7; 10 nucleotides line up with TRBD2. CDR3 length: 15 amino acids. Germline CDR1 reads LGHNA; CDR2 reads YSLEER. J lost 3 bases, V lost 1 base, and 3 bases had no gene match. CDR3 residues: CASSQGIAGGYEQYF. Written as DNA, the CDR3 is TGCGCCAGCAGCCAAGGAATAGCGGGGGGCTACGAGCAGTACTTC.

This chain links TRBV4-1 with TRBJ2-7; 7 bases match TRBD1. The CDR3 has 16 amino acids. Unmatched junction bases numbered 5, after V lost 0 bases and J lost 0 bases. Germline loops: CDR1 MGHRA, CDR2 YSYEKL. Written as DNA, the CDR3 is TGCGCCAGCAGCCAAGATAGTGGGACAGCCTCCTACGAGCAGTACTTC. This translates into CASSQDSGTASYEQYF.

The chain links TRBV7-3 to TRBJ2-3, with D perhaps TRBD1 (5 bases). Trimming shortened V by 6 bases and J by 2 bases, and 9 bases separated the two germline ends. Germline loops: CDR1 SGHTA, CDR2 FQGTGA. The CDR3 consists of 13 residues. For the CDR3, the DNA is TGTGCCAGCAGGACAGACGACACAGATACGCAGTATTTT. This translates into CASRTDDTDTQYF.

This clone was found a few times. This rearrangement joins TRBV4-2 to TRBJ1-1; D gene unclear. CDR3 length: 15 amino acids. Germline V gives CDR1 LGHNA, CDR2 YNFKEQ. The V gene lost 0 bases and the J gene lost 1 base, with 9 bases spanning the gap. CDR3 sequence: CASSQDLSPNTEAFF. The CDR3, as DNA: TGTGCCAGCAGCCAAGATCTTTCCCCGAACACTGAAGCTTTCTTT.